Below, 16 T cell receptor beta chains from the same sample are listed, as sequenced in a study of OX40 agonist ivuxolimab in advanced cancers. Sequencing was performed with immunoSEQ multiplex PCR; in TCRdb, only in-frame clones are kept and a portion is missing. The sample includes approximately 82,000 clones, around 86% seen only once; the top ten take about 2%. The source material was CD4+ or CD8+ T cells sorted from blood, sampled in a trial of the OX40 agonist ivuxolimab. Receptors originate from an adult with an advanced solid tumor such as melanoma, head and neck, liver or kidney cancer.

The chain combines TRBV6-1 with TRBJ2-3; maybe TRBD2 (6 bases). This CDR3 spans 14 amino acids. The germline V gene has CDR1 MNHNS and CDR2 SASEGT. Trimming removed 3 bases from V and 5 bases from J, with 12 bases in between. CDR3 in amino acids: CASSDGGGVDTQYF. The CDR3 DNA reads as TGTGCCAGCAGTGATGGGGGAGGCGTAGATACGCAGTATTTT.

This chain joins TRBV10-2 and TRBJ2-1; D gene unclear. This CDR3 has 12 amino acids. V lost 4 bases and J lost 7, with 8 bases in between. Germline CDR1 reads WSHSY; CDR2 reads SAAADI. In DNA, the CDR3 is TGCGCCAGCAGTGTCATCGGGAATGAGCAGTTCTTC. Its translation: CASSVIGNEQFF.

The V call is TRBV15, the J call TRBJ2-1; maybe TRBD1 (5 bases). Germline CDR1 LNHNV, CDR2 YYDKDF (reference sequence). V lost 5 bases and J lost 6, with 8 bases in between. The CDR3 is 12 amino acids. CDR3 protein: CATSVGRNEQFF. In DNA, the CDR3 is TGTGCCACCAGCGTGGGGCGCAATGAGCAGTTCTTC.

This chain links TRBV5-1 with TRBJ2-7; tentative D call: TRBD1 (5 bases). With 7 bases removed from V and 3 bases from J, the gap between germline ends came to 17 bases. CDR3 length equals 14 residues. CDR1 and CDR2 (germline): SGHRS, YFSETQ. In DNA form, the CDR3 reads TGCGCCAGCCGGCCTCGCAGGGAAAACTACGAGCAGTACTTC. Translation gives CASRPRRENYEQYF.

This chain links TRBV28 with TRBJ1-6, with D maybe TRBD1 (6 bases). Trimming left V 7 bases short and J 5 bases short, with 18 bases between. The CDR3 totals 16 residues. Germline-derived CDR1 and CDR2 are MDHEN and SYDVKM. Written as DNA, the CDR3 is TGTGCCAGCACAGAAGGGATAGGACAGCATAATTCACCCCTCCACTTT. Amino acids: CASTEGIGQHNSPLHF.

This chain links TRBV19 with TRBJ2-3; TRBD1 agrees at 10 bases. Germline V gives CDR1 LNHDA, CDR2 SQIVND (reference sequence). The V and J ends lost 7 bases and 6 bases, in that order; junction bases with no gene match: 7. This CDR3 has 14 residues. The CDR3 protein is CASNAGTGDDTQYF. The CDR3 DNA reads as TGTGCCAGTAACGCCGGGACAGGGGACGATACGCAGTATTTT.

This clone was counted once. The chain links TRBV5-4 to TRBJ2-5; 13 bases fit TRBD2. The CDR3 contains 15 residues. J lost 1 base, V lost 7 bases, and 4 bases had no gene match. Germline lookup yields CDR1 SGHNT and CDR2 YYREEE (reference sequence). In nucleotides, the CDR3 is TGTGCCAGCTCCAGGACTAGCGGGAGCCAAGAGACCCAGTACTTC. Encoded protein: CASSRTSGSQETQYF. Full variable domain (missing parts from reference TRBV5-4 and TRBJ2-5): ETGVTQSPTHLIKTRGQQVTLRCSSQSGHNTVSWYQQALGQGPQFIFQYYREEENGRGNFPPRFSGLQFPNYSSELNVNALELDDSALYLCASSRTSGSQETQYFGPGTRLLVL.

The gene calls are TRBV28 and TRBJ2-2; D is uncertain. The germline gives CDR1 MDHEN, CDR2 SYDVKM. The ends were cut back, 9 bases at V and 0 bases at J, with 8 bases in the middle. The CDR3 sequence is 13 residues long. Here the CDR3 reads CASGRSNTGELFF. CDR3 DNA sequence: TGTGCCAGTGGAAGATCGAACACCGGGGAGCTGTTTTTT.

This sequence joins TRBV28 and TRBJ1-5; 8 bases match TRBD1. Looked up from germline, CDR1 is MDHEN and CDR2 is SYDVKM. The V and J ends lost 7 bases and 5 bases, in that order; junction bases with no gene match: 13. The CDR3 is 16 residues long. In DNA form, the CDR3 reads TGTGCCAGCACCTTCACCGCGGACAGGGATTATCAGCCCCAGCATTTT. It is translated as CASTFTADRDYQPQHF.

This chain uses TRBV28 with TRBJ2-5; 15 nucleotides agree with TRBD2. Germline trimming cut 5 bases from V and 7 bases from J; bases unmatched to any gene: 8. The germline V gene has CDR1 MDHEN and CDR2 SYDVKM. The CDR3 sequence is 16 residues long. The CDR3 loop is CASSVGLAGGLVTQYF. Written as DNA, the CDR3 is TGTGCCAGCAGTGTCGGACTAGCGGGAGGGCTGGTGACCCAGTACTTC. The whole variable domain, remainder taken from reference TRBV28 and TRBJ2-5, is DVKVTQSSRYLVKRTGEKVFLECVQDMDHENMFWYRQDPGLGLRLIYFSYDVKMKEKGDIPEGYSVSREKKERFSLILESASTNQTSMYLCASSVGLAGGLVTQYFGPGTRLLVL.

This chain links TRBV6-1 with TRBJ1-2, with 9 bases matching TRBD1. Germline CDR1 and CDR2: MNHNS and SASEGT. Trimming at V came to 10 bases and at J to 7 bases, leaving 10 bases not matched to a gene. The CDR3 length is 13 residues. CDR3 DNA sequence: TGTGCCACTAACCCCGGACAGGGGTTTGGCTACACCTTC. It encodes CATNPGQGFGYTF.

The chain couples TRBV7-9 to TRBJ1-4; D remains unclear. This CDR3 has 17 amino acids. Germline-derived CDR1 and CDR2 are SEHNR and FQNEAQ (reference sequence). V gave up 1 base and J gave up 8 bases, with 20 bases separating them. CDR3 amino acids: CASSLDTNFYGGEKLFF. The CDR3 region has the DNA TGTGCCAGCAGCTTAGACACCAACTTTTATGGAGGGGAAAAACTGTTTTTT.

CDR3 coding DNA: TGTGCCAGCAGCCCCCCCGGGGGGCTGAACACTGAAGCTTTCTTT. It is translated as CASSPPGGLNTEAFF. The chain combines TRBV7-9 with TRBJ1-1, with D possibly matching TRBD1 (6 bases). This CDR3 is 15 amino acids long. V lost 5 bases to trimming and J lost 0 bases, with 13 bases between them. CDR1 and CDR2 from the germline V gene are SEHNR and FQNEAQ (reference sequence). The whole variable domain, remainder taken from reference TRBV7-9 and TRBJ1-1, is DTGVSQNPRHKITKRGQNVTFRCDPISEHNRLYWYRQTLGQGPEFLTYFQNEAQLEKSRLLSDRFSAERPKGSFSTLEIQRTEQGDSAMYLCASSPPGGLNTEAFFGQGTRLTVV.

The chain is built from TRBV18 and TRBJ2-2; tentative D call: TRBD1 (7 bases). CDR3 size: 17 residues. V dropped 3 bases and J dropped 7 bases, with 21 bases sitting between them. Germline lookup yields CDR1 KGHSH and CDR2 LQKENI. The CDR3 sequence is CASSPLTGGGADGELFF. The CDR3 DNA reads as TGTGCCAGCTCACCCCTCACCGGAGGGGGCGCGGACGGGGAGCTGTTTTTT.

The V gene is TRBV7-6, the J gene TRBJ2-7; 12 nucleotides match TRBD2. The germline CDR1 and CDR2 sequences are SGHVS and FNYEAQ. The CDR3 runs 17 residues. The V and J ends lost 1 base and 5 bases, in that order; junction bases with no gene match: 9. Here the CDR3 reads CASSLDLTSGRTHEQYF. The CDR3 coding sequence is TGTGCCAGCAGCTTAGATTTAACTAGCGGGAGGACCCACGAGCAGTACTTC.

The genes are TRBV5-1 and TRBJ2-2, with D perhaps being TRBD1 or TRBD2 (6 bases each). This CDR3 region has 16 residues. Trimming removed 1 base at V and 2 bases at J, with 12 bases between. Germline-derived CDR1 and CDR2 are SGHRS and YFSETQ. The CDR3 DNA follows: TGCGCCAGCAGCTTGTCGGGGGCCCCAAACACCGGGGAGCTGTTTTTT. This encodes CASSLSGAPNTGELFF.